This paragraph reports one T cell receptor beta chain. Its antigen is not known. A much larger clone lies one base from this, so it may be a read error. This specimen comes from a study of identical twins. General study findings and limits: Whereas memory repertoires showed no such difference, abundant cord blood beta clonotypes carried fewer insertions.

A universal primer site came from template switching; cDNA carried unique molecular identifiers. TCRdb independently ran MiXCR on the 5' RACE reads; one entry per CDR3 protein. The sample carries just over 500,000 distinct CDR3 sequences, 22% recorded once. Germline assignment: CDR1 MNHEY and CDR2 SMNVEV (reference sequence). This CDR3 has 12 residues. Separately, the same data were catalogued under a study of T cells expressing NK-cell markers. This second report adds: Dominant NKG2C+ clonotypes in about 6 donors made up roughly 1.0-7.5% of CD8+ T cells. The CD3+CD56-NKG2C+ fraction was also led by these clonotypes in a handful of donors.

Source material: CD4+ T cells sorted from blood. The chain uses TRBV27 and TRBJ2-3, with no clear D. This sequence was found in a woman aged 18-30 years in good health. The CDR3 sequence is CDSRSHTDTQYF. CDR3 DNA: TGTGACAGCAGATCCCACACAGATACGCAGTATTTT.